What follows are 4 T cell receptor beta chains derived from one specimen sequenced in a study of T cells after posttransplantation cyclophosphamide. The table came from immunoSEQ multiplex PCR; TCRdb's copy has only in-frame clones and leaves some out. In total the sample includes roughly 45,000 clones, none of them seen once. Sequenced: PBMCs. Every receptor here comes from a man aged 35-49 years in good health, CMV-negative, and a related stem cell transplant donor.

There are many counts of this clone. V usage is TRBV27 and J usage is TRBJ2-7, with 12 positions matching TRBD1. Germline assignment: CDR1 MNHEY and CDR2 SMNVEV (reference sequence). The junction had 2 bases not matched to a gene; V was cut back by 2 bases and J by 6 bases. The CDR3 totals 14 residues. This CDR3 reads CASSLGTGGGEQYF. The CDR3 DNA reads TGTGCCAGCAGTTTAGGGACAGGGGGCGGCGAGCAGTACTTC.

This clone was seen repeatedly, ten times or more. The gene calls are TRBV6-6 and TRBJ1-2; the D gene is possibly TRBD1 (6 bases). Trimming took 6 bases from V and 4 from J, leaving 12 bases between them. The CDR3 is made up of 13 amino acids. The germline gives CDR1 MNHNY, CDR2 SVGAGI (reference sequence). This CDR3 reads CASSSLQGYGYTF. CDR3 in DNA: TGTGCCAGCAGCTCCCTACAGGGCTATGGCTACACCTTC.

This clone has ten or more counts. This chain joins TRBV27 and TRBJ2-7; the D is unclear. CDR3 length: 15 residues. V was pared by 2 bases and J by 0 bases, with 11 bases between. Germline lookup yields CDR1 MNHEY and CDR2 SMNVEV (reference sequence). For the CDR3, the DNA is TGTGCCAGCAGTTTAGCGGCGGTGAGCTCCTACGAGCAGTACTTC. Protein product: CASSLAAVSSYEQYF.

This clone was seen repeatedly, ten times or more. CDR3 region: CASSQTRGGYNEQFF. CDR3 coding DNA: TGTGCCAGCAGCCAAACCCGAGGGGGCTACAATGAGCAGTTCTTC. The chain carries TRBV7-2 and TRBJ2-1, with D perhaps TRBD1 (6 bases). This CDR3 contains 15 residues. Per the germline V gene, CDR1 is SGHTA and CDR2 is FQGNSA. V was clipped by 5 bases and J by 3 bases, with 14 bases between them.